This T cell receptor (beta chain) is from a study of T cells in Graves' hyperthyroidism and ophthalmopathy. RNA transcripts provided the source from which TCR beta CDR3 regions were amplified. The TCR CDR3 first-round RT-PCR relied on the HTBI primer set. A single record per CDR3 protein comes from TCRdb applying MiXCR to the multiplex PCR reads. In the table there are around 480,000 distinct CDR3 sequences, around 15% of which are singletons. A few counts support this clonotype. With 4 bases clipped from V and 2 bases from J, the junction kept 7 bases outside the gene matches. The germline V gene encodes CDR1 SGHRS and CDR2 YFSETQ. CDR3 length equals 15 residues.

This TCR derives from a woman aged 18 to 35 with Graves' hyperthyroidism. Sequenced sample: blood. The chain combines TRBV5-1 with TRBJ2-7, with 9 bases identical to TRBD2. The DNA for the CDR3 is TGCGCCAGCAGCAGTAGCGGGGGAGATACCTACGAGCAGTACTTC. This sequence encodes CASSSSGGDTYEQYF. Full variable domain (outside the CDR3, taken from reference TRBV5-1 and TRBJ2-7): KAGVTQTPRYLIKTRGQQVTLSCSPISGHRSVSWYQQTPGQGLQFLFEYFSETQRNKGNFPGRFSGRQFSNSRSEMNVSTLELGDSALYLCASSSSGGDTYEQYFGPGTRLTVT.